The 9 T cell receptor beta chains below were found in one sample sequenced in a study of response to subunit inactivated influenza vaccine. MiXCR, run by TCRdb on the RT-PCR reads, gives a single entry per CDR3 protein. This table holds about 170,000 distinct CDR3 sequences, more than 10% found once. These data were also filed under a second study, of T cells expressing NK-cell markers. That report notes: 5'RACE template switching with UMIs generated TCR beta cDNA.

The starting material was CD8+ T cells sorted from PBMCs, obtained approximately 12 days after vaccination. Receptors originate from a man aged 50-59 years who received an inactivated influenza vaccine.

This chain connects TRBV7-9 to TRBJ2-7, with 14 bases fitting TRBD2. J was trimmed by 5 bases and V by 4 bases; bases with no gene match: 4. Germline assignment: CDR1 SEHNR and CDR2 FQNEAQ (reference sequence). The CDR3 spans 15 residues. In nucleotides, the CDR3 is TGTGCCAGCAGCTCGAGACTAGCGGGAGGGGACGAGCAGTACTTC. It translates to CASSSRLAGGDEQYF.

This clonotype has only a few counts. This chain links TRBV19 with TRBJ2-7; 8 nucleotides line up with TRBD1. CDR3 length equals 13 residues. J was trimmed by 3 bases and V by 6 bases; bases with no gene match: 4. Germline lookup yields CDR1 LNHDA and CDR2 SQIVND (reference sequence). CDR3: CASRGGQGYEQYF. The DNA for the CDR3 is TGTGCCAGTAGGGGTGGACAGGGCTACGAGCAGTACTTC.

Notes on this clonotype: Sequence at one end of the junction differs from germline and may be a read error. The chain is built from TRBV28 and TRBJ2-1; 9 bases line up with TRBD2. Germline V gene sequence: CDR1 MDHEN, CDR2 SYDVKM. This CDR3 comprises 16 residues. For the CDR3, the DNA is TGTGCCAGCAGCCTCACCCCAGCGGGGGGCCAGAATGAGCAGTTATTC. Translated, it gives CASSLTPAGGQNEQLF. The full variable domain, with the rest looked up from reference TRBV28 and TRBJ2-1, is DVKVTQSSRYLVKRTGEKVFLECVQDMDHENMFWYRQDPGLGLRLIYFSYDVKMKEKGDIPEGYSVSREKKERFSLILESASTNQTSMYLCASSLTPAGGQNEQLFGPGTRLTVL.

The chain joins TRBV29-1 to TRBJ2-2; 7 nucleotides agree with TRBD1. Germline-derived CDR1 and CDR2 are SQVTM and ANQGSEA. The CDR3 runs 14 residues. V dropped 3 bases and J dropped 7; count of bases not matched to a gene: 8. The CDR3 sequence is CSVDDREEGGELFF. The CDR3 DNA follows: TGCAGCGTTGACGACAGGGAAGAGGGCGGGGAGCTGTTTTTT.

This clonotype was found a few times. The rearrangement links TRBV7-2 to TRBJ1-1; no clear D. The length of the CDR3 is 11 residues. V lost 9 bases to trimming and J lost 4 bases, with 9 bases between them. Germline assignment: CDR1 SGHTA and CDR2 FQGNSA. DNA for the CDR3: TGTGCCAGTGAGGGAAGCACTGAAGCTTTCTTT. Amino acids: CASEGSTEAFF.

This clonotype came up a few times. This rearrangement joins TRBV20-1 to TRBJ2-1; D remains unclear. Germline V gives CDR1 DFQATT, CDR2 SNEGSKA (reference sequence). The CDR3 runs to 15 residues. Trimming stripped 3 bases from V and 0 bases from J, with 12 bases between. DNA for the CDR3: TGCAGTGCTAGCCCGGCCCCCAGCTCCTACAATGAGCAGTTCTTC. This codes for CSASPAPSSYNEQFF.

In this sample, this clonotype turned up a few times. The genes are TRBV20-1 and TRBJ2-3; the match to TRBD1 covers 7 bases. Germline V gene lookup returns CDR1 DFQATT and CDR2 SNEGSKA (reference sequence). V lost 0 bases to trimming and J lost 6 bases; unmatched junction nucleotides: 9. This CDR3 spans 15 amino acids. CDR3 residues: CSARDSGRGKDTQYF. CDR3 DNA sequence: TGCAGTGCTAGAGATTCGGGCAGGGGGAAGGATACGCAGTATTTT.

There are a few counts of this clonotype. This chain uses TRBV9 with TRBJ2-7; 10 bases fit TRBD2. CDR1 SGDLS and CDR2 YYNGEE come from the germline V gene. Germline trimming cut 3 bases from V and 3 bases from J; bases unmatched to any gene: 6. The CDR3 totals 15 residues. The CDR3 here is CASSGGSSGGYEQYF. CDR3 in DNA: TGTGCCAGCAGCGGCGGTTCTAGCGGGGGCTACGAGCAGTACTTC.

The chain has TRBV7-9 and TRBJ1-1; 7 bases align to TRBD1. The CDR3 is 17 residues long. Germline-derived CDR1 and CDR2 are SEHNR and FQNEAQ (reference sequence). Losses at the gene ends were 4 bases for V and 1 base for J; bases not matched to a gene: 12. Here the CDR3 DNA reads TGTGCCAGCAGCTCCAAAGCCAGGGGGGTTGGGAACACTGAAGCTTTCTTT. Its translation: CASSSKARGVGNTEAFF. Full variable domain (outside the CDR3, taken from reference TRBV7-9 and TRBJ1-1): DTGVSQNPRHKITKRGQNVTFRCDPISEHNRLYWYRQTLGQGPEFLTYFQNEAQLEKSRLLSDRFSAERPKGSFSTLEIQRTEQGDSAMYLCASSSKARGVGNTEAFFGQGTRLTVV.